The entry below describes one TCR beta chain. Compared with germline, one end of the junction differs, possibly owing to a read error. From live CD3+CD8+TCRalphabeta+ cells, four PD-1 and/or TIGIT subsets were sorted. The QIAseq Immune Repertoire TCR panel built the libraries from roughly 15 ng of total RNA. Via MiXCR, TCRdb re-called the reads, giving one row per CDR3 protein. The data show over 300 distinct CDR3 sequences, more than 6.5% seen once. This sample was included in a study of circulating CD8 cells and anti-PD-1 response in melanoma. The sample consisted of CD8+ T cells from PBMCs, taken at baseline or after one month of anti-PD-1 therapy (not recorded which). The TCR sequence derives from a human donor with melanoma.

The CDR3 DNA reads TGTGCCAGCTCCCCGGACAGGGTCCTCGCAGATACGCAGTGTTTT. Translating it yields CASSPDRVLADTQCF. The V and J genes are TRBV28 and TRBJ2-3, with 8 bases matching TRBD1. From germline, CDR1 is MDHEN and CDR2 SYDVKM. This CDR3 comprises 15 residues.